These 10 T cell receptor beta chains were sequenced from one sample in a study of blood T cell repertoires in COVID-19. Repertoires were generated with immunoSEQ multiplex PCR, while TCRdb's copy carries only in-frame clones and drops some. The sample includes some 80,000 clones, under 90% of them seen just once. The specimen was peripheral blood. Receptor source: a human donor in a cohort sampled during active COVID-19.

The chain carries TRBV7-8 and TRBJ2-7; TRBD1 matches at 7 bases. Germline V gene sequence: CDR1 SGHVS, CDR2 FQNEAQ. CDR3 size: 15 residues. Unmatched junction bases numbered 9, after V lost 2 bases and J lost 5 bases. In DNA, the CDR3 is TGTGCCAGCAGCTTACTAGGGGGCCCTTCTGACGAGCAGTACTTC. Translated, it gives CASSLLGGPSDEQYF. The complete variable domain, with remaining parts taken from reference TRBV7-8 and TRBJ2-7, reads GAGVSQSPRYKVAKRGQDVALRCDPISGHVSLFWYQQALGQGPEFLTYFQNEAQLDKSGLPSDRFFAERPEGSVSTLKIQRTQQEDSAVYLCASSLLGGPSDEQYFGPGTRLTVT.

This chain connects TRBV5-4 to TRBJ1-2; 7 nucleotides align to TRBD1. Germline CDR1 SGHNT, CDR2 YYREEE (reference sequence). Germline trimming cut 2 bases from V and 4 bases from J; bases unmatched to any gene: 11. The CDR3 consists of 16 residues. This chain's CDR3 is CASSLDRAPGIYGYTF. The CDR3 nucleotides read TGTGCCAGCAGCTTAGACAGGGCCCCCGGTATCTATGGCTACACCTTC.

As DNA, the CDR3 is TGTGCCAGCAGCTTAGGGACTAGCGGGAGAGGCTATGAGCAGTTCTTC. This codes for CASSLGTSGRGYEQFF. This chain links TRBV7-9 with TRBJ2-1; 13 positions match TRBD2. J was trimmed by 8 bases and V by 1 base; bases with no gene match: 5. Germline CDR1 reads SEHNR; CDR2 reads FQNEAQ (reference sequence). The CDR3 covers 16 residues.

The CDR3 DNA is TGTGCCAGCAGTGATAAGGGGACAGGGGAAGAGACCCAGTACTTC. It yields the protein CASSDKGTGEETQYF. The V gene is TRBV6-1, the J gene TRBJ2-5, with 10 bases that match TRBD1. CDR3 length: 15 residues. The ends lost 3 bases at V and 3 bases at J; junction bases unmatched: 4. The germline gives CDR1 MNHNS, CDR2 SASEGT.

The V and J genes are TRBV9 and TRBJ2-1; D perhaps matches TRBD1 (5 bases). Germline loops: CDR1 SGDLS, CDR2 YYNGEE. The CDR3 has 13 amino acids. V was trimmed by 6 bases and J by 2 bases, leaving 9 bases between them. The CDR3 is CASNKGTYNEQFF. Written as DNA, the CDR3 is TGTGCCAGCAATAAGGGGACCTACAATGAGCAGTTCTTC. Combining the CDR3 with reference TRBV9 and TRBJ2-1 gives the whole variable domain DSGVTQTPKHLITATGQRVTLRCSPRSGDLSVYWYQQSLDQGLQFLIQYYNGEERAKGNILERFSAQQFPDLHSELNLSSLELGDSALYFCASNKGTYNEQFFGPGTRLTVL.

The CDR3 nucleotides are TGCGCCAGCAGCCAAGAGCTAACTAGCGGACTTAACAATGAGCAGTTCTTC. This gives the protein CASSQELTSGLNNEQFF. V usage is TRBV4-3 and J usage is TRBJ2-1; TRBD2 agrees at 8 bases. Germline-derived CDR1 and CDR2 are LGHNA and YSLEER. The CDR3 contains 17 residues. V lost 0 bases and J lost 5; bases outside the gene matches: 9.

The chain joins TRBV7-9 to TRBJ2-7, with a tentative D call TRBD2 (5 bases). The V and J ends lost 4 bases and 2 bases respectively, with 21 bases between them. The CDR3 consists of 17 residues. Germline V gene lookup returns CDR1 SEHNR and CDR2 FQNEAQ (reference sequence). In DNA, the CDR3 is TGTGCCAGCAGCTCTCCGAGAGGGCCGATCGGCACCTACGAGCAGTACTTC. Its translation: CASSSPRGPIGTYEQYF.

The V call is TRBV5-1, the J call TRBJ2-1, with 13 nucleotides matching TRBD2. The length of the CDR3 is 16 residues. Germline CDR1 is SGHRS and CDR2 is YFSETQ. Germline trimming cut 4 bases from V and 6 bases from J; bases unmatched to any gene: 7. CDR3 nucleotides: TGCGCCAGCAGCAGCGGGACTAGCGGGGAAATCAATGAGCAGTTCTTC. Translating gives CASSSGTSGEINEQFF. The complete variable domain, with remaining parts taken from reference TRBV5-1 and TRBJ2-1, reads KAGVTQTPRYLIKTRGQQVTLSCSPISGHRSVSWYQQTPGQGLQFLFEYFSETQRNKGNFPGRFSGRQFSNSRSEMNVSTLELGDSALYLCASSSGTSGEINEQFFGPGTRLTVL.

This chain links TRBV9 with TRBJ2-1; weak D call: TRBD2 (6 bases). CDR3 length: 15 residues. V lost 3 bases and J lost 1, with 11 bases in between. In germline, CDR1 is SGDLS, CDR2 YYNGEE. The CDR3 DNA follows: TGTGCCAGCAGCGACCACGGGGGTTCCTACAATGAGCAGTTCTTC. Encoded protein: CASSDHGGSYNEQFF.

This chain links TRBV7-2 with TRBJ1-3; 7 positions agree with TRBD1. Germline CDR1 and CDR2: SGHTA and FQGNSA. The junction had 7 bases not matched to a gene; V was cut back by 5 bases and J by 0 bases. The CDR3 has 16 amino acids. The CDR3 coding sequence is TGTGCCAGCAGCAACAGGAGGACAGGCTCTGGAAACACCATATATTTT. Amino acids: CASSNRRTGSGNTIYF.